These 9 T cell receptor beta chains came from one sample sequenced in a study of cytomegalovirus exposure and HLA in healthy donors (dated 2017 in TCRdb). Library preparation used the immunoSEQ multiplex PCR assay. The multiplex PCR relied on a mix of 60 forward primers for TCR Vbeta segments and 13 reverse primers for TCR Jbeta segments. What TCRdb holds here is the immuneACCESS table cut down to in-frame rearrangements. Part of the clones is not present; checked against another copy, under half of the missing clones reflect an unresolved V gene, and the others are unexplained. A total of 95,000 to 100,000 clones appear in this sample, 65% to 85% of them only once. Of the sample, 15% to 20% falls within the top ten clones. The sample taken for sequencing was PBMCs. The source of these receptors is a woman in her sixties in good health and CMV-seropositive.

The CDR3 region has the DNA TGTGCCAGTAGTATCCCGGGAGGGGCAGATACGCAGTATTTT. It translates to CASSIPGGADTQYF. The chain employs TRBV19 and TRBJ2-3; 8 bases are shared with TRBD2. Trimming cost V 3 bases and J 4 bases; bases outside gene matches: 3. The CDR3 spans 14 residues. Germline V lookup: CDR1 LNHDA, CDR2 SQIVND (reference sequence).

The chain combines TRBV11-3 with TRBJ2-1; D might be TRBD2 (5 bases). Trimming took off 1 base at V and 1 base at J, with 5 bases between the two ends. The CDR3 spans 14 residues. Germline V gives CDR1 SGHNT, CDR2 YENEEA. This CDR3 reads CASSLAGSYNEQFF. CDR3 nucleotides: TGTGCCAGCAGCTTAGCGGGGTCCTACAATGAGCAGTTCTTC.

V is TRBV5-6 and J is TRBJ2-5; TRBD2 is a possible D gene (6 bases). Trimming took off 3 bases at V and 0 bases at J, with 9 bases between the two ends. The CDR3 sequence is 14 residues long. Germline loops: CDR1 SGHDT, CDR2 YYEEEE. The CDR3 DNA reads TGTGCCAGCAGCTGGGGACTCAACCAAGAGACCCAGTACTTC. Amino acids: CASSWGLNQETQYF.

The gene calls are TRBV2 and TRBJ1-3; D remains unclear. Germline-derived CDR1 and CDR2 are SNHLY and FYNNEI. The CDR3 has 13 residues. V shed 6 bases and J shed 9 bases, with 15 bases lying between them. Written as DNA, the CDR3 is TGTGCCAGCAGGGGCGACGGAGGCGCCACCATATATTTT. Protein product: CASRGDGGATIYF.

CDR3 loop: CSARTSGSHEQYF. For the CDR3, the DNA is TGCAGCGCCCGGACTAGCGGGTCCCACGAGCAGTACTTC. The chain recombines TRBV29-1 with TRBJ2-7; 11 bases agree with TRBD2. The CDR3 spans 13 residues. V was pared by 7 bases and J by 5 bases, with 7 bases of the junction left unmatched. CDR1 SQVTM and CDR2 ANQGSEA come from the germline V gene.

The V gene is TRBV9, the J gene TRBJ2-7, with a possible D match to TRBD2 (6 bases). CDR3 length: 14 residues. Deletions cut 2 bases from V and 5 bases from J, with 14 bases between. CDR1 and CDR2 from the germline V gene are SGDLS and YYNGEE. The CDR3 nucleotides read TGTGCCAGCAGCGTTTTGGGAGGAGGTAACGAGCAGTACTTC. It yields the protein CASSVLGGGNEQYF.

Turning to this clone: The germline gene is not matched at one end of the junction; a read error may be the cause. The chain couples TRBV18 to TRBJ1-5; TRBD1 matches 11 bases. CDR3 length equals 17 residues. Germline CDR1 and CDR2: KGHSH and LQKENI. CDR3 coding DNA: TGTGCCAGCTCACCCGGGACAGGGGGATCTAGCTATCAGCCCCAGCATTTT. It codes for CASSPGTGGSSYQPQHF.

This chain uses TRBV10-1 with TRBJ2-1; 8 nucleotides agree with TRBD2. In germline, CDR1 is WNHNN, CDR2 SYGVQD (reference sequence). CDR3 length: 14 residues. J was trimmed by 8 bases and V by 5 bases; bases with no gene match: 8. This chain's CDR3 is CASSPSGSFDEQFF. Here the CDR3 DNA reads TGCGCCAGCAGTCCCAGCGGGAGCTTCGATGAGCAGTTCTTC.

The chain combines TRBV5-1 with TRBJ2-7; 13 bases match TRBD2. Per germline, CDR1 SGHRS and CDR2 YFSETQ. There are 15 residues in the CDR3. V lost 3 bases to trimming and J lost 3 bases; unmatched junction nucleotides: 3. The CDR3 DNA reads TGCGCCAGCAGCTCCGGACTAGCGGGAGTCTACGAGCAGTACTTC. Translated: CASSSGLAGVYEQYF.